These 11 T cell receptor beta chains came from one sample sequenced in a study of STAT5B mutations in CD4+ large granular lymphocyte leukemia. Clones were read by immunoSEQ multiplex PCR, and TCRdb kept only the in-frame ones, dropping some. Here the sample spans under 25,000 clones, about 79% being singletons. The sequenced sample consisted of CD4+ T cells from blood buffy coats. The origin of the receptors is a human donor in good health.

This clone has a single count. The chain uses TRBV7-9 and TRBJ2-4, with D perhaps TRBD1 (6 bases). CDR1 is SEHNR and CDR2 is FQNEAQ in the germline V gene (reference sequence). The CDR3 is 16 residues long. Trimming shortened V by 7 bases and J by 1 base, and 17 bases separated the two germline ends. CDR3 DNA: TGTGCCAGCACGACTAATTTAAGGGGGGCCAAAAACATTCAGTACTTC. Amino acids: CASTTNLRGAKNIQYF.

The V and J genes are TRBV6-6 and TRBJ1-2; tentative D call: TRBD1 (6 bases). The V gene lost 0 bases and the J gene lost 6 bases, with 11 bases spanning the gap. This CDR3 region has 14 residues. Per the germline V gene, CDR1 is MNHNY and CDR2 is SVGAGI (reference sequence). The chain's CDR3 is CASSYSGGGNGYTF. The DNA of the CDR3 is TGTGCCAGCAGTTACTCAGGAGGGGGGAATGGCTACACCTTC.

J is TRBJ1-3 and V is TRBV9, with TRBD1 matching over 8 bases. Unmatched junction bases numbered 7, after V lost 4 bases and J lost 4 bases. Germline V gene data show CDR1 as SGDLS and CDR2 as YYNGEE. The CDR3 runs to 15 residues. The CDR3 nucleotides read TGTGCCAGCAGCCCACGGGACAGGTTCGGAAACACCATATATTTT. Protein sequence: CASSPRDRFGNTIYF.

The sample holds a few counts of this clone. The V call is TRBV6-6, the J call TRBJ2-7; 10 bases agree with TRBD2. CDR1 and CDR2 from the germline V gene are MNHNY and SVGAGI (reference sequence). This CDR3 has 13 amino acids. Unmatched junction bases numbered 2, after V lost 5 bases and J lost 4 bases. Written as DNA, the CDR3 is TGTGCCAGCAGTAAACTAGCGGGATACGAGCAGTACTTC. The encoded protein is CASSKLAGYEQYF.

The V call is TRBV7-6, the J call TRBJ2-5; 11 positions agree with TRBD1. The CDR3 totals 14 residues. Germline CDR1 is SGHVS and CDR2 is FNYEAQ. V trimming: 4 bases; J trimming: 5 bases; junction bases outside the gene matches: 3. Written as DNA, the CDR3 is TGTGCCAGCAGCTCAGGGACAGGGGGGGAGACCCAGTACTTC. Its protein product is CASSSGTGGETQYF.

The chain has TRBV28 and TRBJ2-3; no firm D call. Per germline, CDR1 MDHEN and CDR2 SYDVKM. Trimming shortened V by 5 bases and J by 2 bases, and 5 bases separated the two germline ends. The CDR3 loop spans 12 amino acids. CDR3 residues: CASSTITDTQYF. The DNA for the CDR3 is TGTGCCAGCAGTACTATCACAGATACGCAGTATTTT. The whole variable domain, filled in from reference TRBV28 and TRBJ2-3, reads DVKVTQSSRYLVKRTGEKVFLECVQDMDHENMFWYRQDPGLGLRLIYFSYDVKMKEKGDIPEGYSVSREKKERFSLILESASTNQTSMYLCASSTITDTQYFGPGTRLTVL.

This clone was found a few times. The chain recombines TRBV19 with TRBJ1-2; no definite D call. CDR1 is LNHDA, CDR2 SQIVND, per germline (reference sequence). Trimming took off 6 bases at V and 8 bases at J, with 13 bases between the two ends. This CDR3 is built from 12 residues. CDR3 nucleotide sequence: TGTGCCAGTAGGGAACATCGGAGGGGCTACACCTTC. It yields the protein CASREHRRGYTF.

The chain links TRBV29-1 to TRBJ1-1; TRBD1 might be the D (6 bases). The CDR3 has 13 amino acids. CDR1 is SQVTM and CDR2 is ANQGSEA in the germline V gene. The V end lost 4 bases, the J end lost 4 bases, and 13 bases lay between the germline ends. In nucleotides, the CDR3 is TGCAGCGTTGCGGTCGGGGGGGCCACTGAAGCTTTCTTT. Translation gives CSVAVGGATEAFF.

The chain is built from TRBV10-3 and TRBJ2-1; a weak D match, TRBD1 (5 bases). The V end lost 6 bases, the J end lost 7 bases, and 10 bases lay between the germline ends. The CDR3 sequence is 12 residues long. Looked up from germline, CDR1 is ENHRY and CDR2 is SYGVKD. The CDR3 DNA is TGTGCCATCAGACCGACAGCTAATGAGCAGTTCTTC. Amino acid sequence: CAIRPTANEQFF.

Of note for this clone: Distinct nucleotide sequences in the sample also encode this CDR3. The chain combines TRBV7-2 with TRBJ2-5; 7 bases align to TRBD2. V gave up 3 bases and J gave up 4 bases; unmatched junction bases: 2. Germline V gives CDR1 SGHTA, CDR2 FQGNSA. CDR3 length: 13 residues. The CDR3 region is CASSFTGGETQYF. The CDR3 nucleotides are TGTGCCAGCAGCTTCACGGGGGGAGAGACCCAGTACTTC.

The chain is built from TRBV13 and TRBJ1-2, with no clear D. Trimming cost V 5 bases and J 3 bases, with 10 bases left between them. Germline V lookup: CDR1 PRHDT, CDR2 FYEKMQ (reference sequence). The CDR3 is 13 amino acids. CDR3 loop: CASSTGRHYGYTF. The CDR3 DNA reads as TGTGCCAGCAGCACCGGACGCCACTATGGCTACACCTTC.